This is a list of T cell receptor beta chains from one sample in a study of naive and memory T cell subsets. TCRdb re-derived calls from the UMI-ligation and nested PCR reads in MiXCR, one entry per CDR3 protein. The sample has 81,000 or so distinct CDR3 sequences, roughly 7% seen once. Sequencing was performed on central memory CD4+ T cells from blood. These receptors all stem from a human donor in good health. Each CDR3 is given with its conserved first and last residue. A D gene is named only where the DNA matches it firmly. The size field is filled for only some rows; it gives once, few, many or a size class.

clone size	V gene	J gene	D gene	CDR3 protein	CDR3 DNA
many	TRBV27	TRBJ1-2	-	CAASPGARNYGYTF	TGTGCCGCCTCCCCAGGGGCAAGAAACTATGGCTACACCTTC
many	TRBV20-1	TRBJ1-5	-	CSASGRDNQPQHF	TGCAGTGCTAGCGGCAGGGACAATCAGCCCCAGCATTTT
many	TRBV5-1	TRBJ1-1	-	CASSPDGNTEAFF	TGCGCCAGCAGTCCGGACGGGAACACTGAAGCTTTCTTT
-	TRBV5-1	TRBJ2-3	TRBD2	CASSKTSGGGRDTQYF	TGCGCCAGCAGCAAAACTAGCGGGGGAGGCCGGGATACGCAGTATTTT
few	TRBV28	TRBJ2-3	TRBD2	CASSGGISGAQYF	TGTGCCAGCAGTGGGGGAATTAGCGGGGCGCAGTATTTT
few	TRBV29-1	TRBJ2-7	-	CSVVVRVRGYEQYF	TGCAGCGTTGTGGTCAGGGTAAGGGGTTACGAGCAGTACTTC
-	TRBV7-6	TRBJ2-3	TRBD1	CASSLGQGGTQYF	TGTGCCAGCAGCCTGGGACAGGGTGGTACGCAGTATTTT
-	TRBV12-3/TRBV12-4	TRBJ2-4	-	CASSRYLLAKNIQYF	TGTGCCAGCAGCCGATATTTATTGGCCAAAAACATTCAGTACTTC
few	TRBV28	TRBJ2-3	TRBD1	CASSKVQGAGTPDTQYF	TGTGCCAGCAGTAAAGTCCAGGGGGCGGGGACCCCAGATACGCAGTATTTT
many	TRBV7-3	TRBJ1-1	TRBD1	CASSLGTGNTEAFF	TGTGCCAGCAGCTTAGGGACAGGGAACACTGAAGCTTTCTTT
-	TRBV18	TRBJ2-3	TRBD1	CASSPFDRGAGDTQYF	TGTGCCAGCTCACCATTCGACAGGGGGGCGGGAGATACGCAGTATTTT
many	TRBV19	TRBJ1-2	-	CASTVPPRGGYTF	TGTGCCAGTACGGTCCCCCCGCGGGGGGGCTACACCTTC
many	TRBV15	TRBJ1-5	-	CATSRGSGGNQPQHF	TGTGCCACCAGCAGAGGGTCAGGAGGCAATCAGCCCCAGCATTTT
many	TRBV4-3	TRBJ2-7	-	CASSQDRRAYEQYF	TGCGCCAGCAGCCAAGATCGCAGGGCCTACGAGCAGTACTTC
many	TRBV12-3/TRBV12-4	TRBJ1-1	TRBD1	CASSQDRDAEAFF	TGTGCCAGCAGTCAGGACAGGGACGCTGAAGCTTTCTTT
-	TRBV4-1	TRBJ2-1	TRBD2	CASSQGTSGQNEQFF	TGCGCCAGCAGCCAAGGGACTAGCGGGCAGAATGAGCAGTTCTTC
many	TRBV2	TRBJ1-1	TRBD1	CASRDREGFTEAFF	TGTGCCAGCAGGGACAGGGAAGGTTTCACTGAAGCTTTCTTT
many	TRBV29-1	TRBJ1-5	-	CSVAWGSGPQHF	TGCAGCGTTGCTTGGGGGAGCGGGCCCCAGCATTTT
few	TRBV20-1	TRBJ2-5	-	CSAVPSRYQETQYF	TGCAGTGCTGTTCCTTCGCGGTACCAAGAGACCCAGTACTTC
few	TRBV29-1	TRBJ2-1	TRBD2	CSVASERGQFF	TGCAGCGTGGCCTCTGAGCGGGGGCAGTTCTTC
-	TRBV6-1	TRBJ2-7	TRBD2	CASSVGTSGTYDQYF	TGTGCCAGCAGTGTGGGGACTAGCGGGACCTACGATCAGTACTTC
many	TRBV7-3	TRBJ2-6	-	CASSLNAAIWGAGANVLTF	TGTGCCAGCAGTCTTAACGCGGCCATTTGGGGAGCTGGGGCCAACGTCCTGACTTTC
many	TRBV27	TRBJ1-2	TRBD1	CASSPTQGKAGGYTF	TGTGCCAGCAGTCCAACACAGGGGAAGGCTGGTGGCTACACCTTC
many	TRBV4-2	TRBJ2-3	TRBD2	CASSGTSGGEDTQYF	TGTGCCAGCAGCGGGACTAGCGGGGGGGAAGATACGCAGTATTTT
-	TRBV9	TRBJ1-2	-	CASSVAAGQPIYGYTF	TGTGCCAGCAGCGTAGCGGCGGGTCAACCGATCTATGGCTACACCTTC
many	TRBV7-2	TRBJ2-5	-	CASSLGWRQETQYF	TGTGCCAGCAGCTTAGGCTGGCGACAAGAGACCCAGTACTTC
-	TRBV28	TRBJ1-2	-	CASSFGGSQRYGYTF	TGTGCCAGCAGTTTCGGGGGTTCGCAACGCTATGGCTACACCTTC
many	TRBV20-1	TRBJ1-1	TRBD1	CSARGQGGLNTEAFF	TGCAGTGCACGAGGACAGGGGGGACTGAACACTGAAGCTTTCTTT
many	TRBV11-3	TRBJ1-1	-	CASSGGVSEAFF	TGTGCCAGCAGCGGAGGGGTATCTGAAGCTTTCTTT
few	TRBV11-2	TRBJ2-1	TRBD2	CASSRGSEVFNEQFF	TGTGCCAGCAGCCGCGGGAGTGAGGTATTTAATGAGCAGTTCTTC
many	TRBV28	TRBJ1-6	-	CASRLTGLSPLHF	TGTGCCAGCAGGTTGACAGGTTTGTCACCCCTCCACTTT
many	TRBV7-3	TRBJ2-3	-	CASSLSGGRTSTDTQYF	TGTGCCAGCAGCCTAAGTGGGGGGAGGACTAGCACAGATACGCAGTATTTT
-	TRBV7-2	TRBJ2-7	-	CASSPGTGLYEQYF	TGTGCCAGCAGCCCCGGTACAGGGTTATACGAGCAGTACTTC
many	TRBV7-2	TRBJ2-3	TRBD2	CASSPARGRGYF	TGTGCCAGCAGCCCCGCTCGCGGGAGGGGGTATTTT
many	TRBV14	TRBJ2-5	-	CASSPRARGQETQYF	TGTGCCAGCAGCCCCAGAGCTCGGGGCCAAGAGACCCAGTACTTC
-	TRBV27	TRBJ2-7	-	CASSRTGGEDYEQYF	TGTGCCAGCAGTCGAACCGGGGGAGAGGACTACGAGCAGTACTTC
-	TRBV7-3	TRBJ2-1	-	CASRGRNEQFF	TGTGCCAGCCGGGGGCGCAATGAGCAGTTCTTC
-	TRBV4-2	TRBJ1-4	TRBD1	CASSPSGQTNEKLFF	TGTGCCAGCAGCCCTTCGGGACAGACGAATGAAAAACTGTTTTTT
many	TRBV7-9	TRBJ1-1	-	CASSLEHLNTEAFF	TGTGCCAGCAGCTTAGAGCACCTGAACACTGAAGCTTTCTTT
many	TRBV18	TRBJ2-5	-	CASSSDSKETQYF	TGTGCCAGCTCATCGGACAGCAAAGAGACCCAGTACTTC
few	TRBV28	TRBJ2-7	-	CASSSEYVQYF	TGTGCCAGCAGTTCCGAATACGTGCAGTACTTC
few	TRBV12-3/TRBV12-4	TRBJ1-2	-	CASSQGSLLYGYTF	TGTGCCAGCAGTCAAGGGTCCCTCCTCTATGGCTACACCTTC
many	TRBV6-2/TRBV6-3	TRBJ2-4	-	CASSYSGSQAKNIQYF	TGTGCCAGCAGTTACTCGGGTTCTCAAGCCAAAAACATTCAGTACTTC
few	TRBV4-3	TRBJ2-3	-	CASSQDRAGLGATTDTQYF	TGCGCCAGCAGCCAAGATAGGGCGGGCTTGGGAGCAACCACAGATACGCAGTATTTT
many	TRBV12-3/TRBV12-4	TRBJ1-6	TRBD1	CASTQGQSNSPLHF	TGTGCCAGCACCCAGGGACAGAGTAATTCACCCCTCCACTTT
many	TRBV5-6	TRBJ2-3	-	CASSARRSTDTQYF	TGTGCCAGCAGCGCCAGGAGGAGCACAGATACGCAGTATTTT
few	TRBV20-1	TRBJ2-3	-	CSAMDHTDTQYF	TGCAGTGCTATGGACCACACAGATACGCAGTATTTT
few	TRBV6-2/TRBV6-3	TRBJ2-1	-	CASSSPSREDEQFF	TGTGCCAGCAGTTCCCCGAGCAGGGAAGACGAGCAGTTCTTC
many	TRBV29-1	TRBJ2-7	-	CSVDRVGEQYF	TGCAGCGTTGACAGGGTGGGAGAGCAGTACTTC
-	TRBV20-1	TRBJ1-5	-	CSAGGGRGNQPQHF	TGCAGTGCTGGGGGGGGGCGAGGCAATCAGCCCCAGCATTTT
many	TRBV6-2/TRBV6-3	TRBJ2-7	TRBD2	CASRTSGRPPSEQYF	TGTGCCAGCCGTACTAGCGGGAGGCCCCCTTCCGAGCAGTACTTC
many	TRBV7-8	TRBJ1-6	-	CASSQPATSPLHF	TGTGCCAGCAGCCAACCAGCTACCTCGCCCCTCCACTTT
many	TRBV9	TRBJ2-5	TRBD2	CASSPQTSGRRETQYF	TGTGCCAGCAGCCCTCAGACTAGCGGGAGACGGGAGACCCAGTACTTC